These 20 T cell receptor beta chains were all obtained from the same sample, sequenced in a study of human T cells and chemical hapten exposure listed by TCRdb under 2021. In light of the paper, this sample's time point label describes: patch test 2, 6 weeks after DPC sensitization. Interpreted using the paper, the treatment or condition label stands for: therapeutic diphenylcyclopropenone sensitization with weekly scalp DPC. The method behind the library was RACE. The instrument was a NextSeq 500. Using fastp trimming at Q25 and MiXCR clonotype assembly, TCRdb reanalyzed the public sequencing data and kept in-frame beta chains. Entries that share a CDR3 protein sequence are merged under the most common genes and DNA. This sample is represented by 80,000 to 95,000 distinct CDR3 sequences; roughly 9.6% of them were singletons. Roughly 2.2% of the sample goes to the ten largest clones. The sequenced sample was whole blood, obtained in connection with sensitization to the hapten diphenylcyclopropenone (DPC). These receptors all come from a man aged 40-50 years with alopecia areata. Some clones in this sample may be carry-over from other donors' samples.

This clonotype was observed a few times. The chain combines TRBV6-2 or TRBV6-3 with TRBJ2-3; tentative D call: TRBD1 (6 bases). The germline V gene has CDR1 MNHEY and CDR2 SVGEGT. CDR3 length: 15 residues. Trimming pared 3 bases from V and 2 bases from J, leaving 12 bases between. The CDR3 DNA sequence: TGTGCCAGCAGTTATAACAGGGACGACACAGATACGCAGTATTTT. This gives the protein CASSYNRDDTDTQYF.

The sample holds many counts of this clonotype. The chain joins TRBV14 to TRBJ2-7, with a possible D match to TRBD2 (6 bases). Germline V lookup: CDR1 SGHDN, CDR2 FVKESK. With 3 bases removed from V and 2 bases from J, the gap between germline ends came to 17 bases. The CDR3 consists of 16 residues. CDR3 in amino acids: CASSHPAGTSPYEQYF. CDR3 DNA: TGTGCCAGCAGCCATCCTGCCGGGACTTCTCCCTACGAGCAGTACTTC.

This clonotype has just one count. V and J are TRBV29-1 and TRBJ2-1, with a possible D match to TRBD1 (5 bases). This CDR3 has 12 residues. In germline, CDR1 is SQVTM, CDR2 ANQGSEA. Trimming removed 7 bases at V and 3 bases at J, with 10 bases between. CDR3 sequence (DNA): TGCAGCGGGGGCGACCTCTACAATGAGCAGTTCTTC. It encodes CSGGDLYNEQFF.

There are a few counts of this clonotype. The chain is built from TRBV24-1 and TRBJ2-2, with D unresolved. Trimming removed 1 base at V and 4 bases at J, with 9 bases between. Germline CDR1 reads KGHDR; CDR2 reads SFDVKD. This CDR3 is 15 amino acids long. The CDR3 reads CATSDFGASTGELFF. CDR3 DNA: TGTGCCACCAGTGATTTTGGCGCAAGCACCGGGGAGCTGTTTTTT.

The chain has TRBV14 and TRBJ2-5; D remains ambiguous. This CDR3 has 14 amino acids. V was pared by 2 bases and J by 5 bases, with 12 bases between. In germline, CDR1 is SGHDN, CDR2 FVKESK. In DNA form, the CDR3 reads TGTGCCAGCAGCCAACCGGGCCTCGACGAGACCCAGTACTTC. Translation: CASSQPGLDETQYF.

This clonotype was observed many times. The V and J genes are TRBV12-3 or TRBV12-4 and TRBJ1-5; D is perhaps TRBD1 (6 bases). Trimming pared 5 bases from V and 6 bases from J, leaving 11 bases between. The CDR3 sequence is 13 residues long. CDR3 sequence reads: CASSAIRGQPQHF. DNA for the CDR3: TGTGCCAGCAGTGCAATCAGGGGTCAGCCCCAGCATTTT.

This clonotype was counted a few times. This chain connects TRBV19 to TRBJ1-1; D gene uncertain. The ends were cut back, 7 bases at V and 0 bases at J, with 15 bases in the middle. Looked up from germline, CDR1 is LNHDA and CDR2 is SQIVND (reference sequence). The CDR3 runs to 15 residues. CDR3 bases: TGTGCCAGTACTCCTCGGGAGGGAATGAACACTGAAGCTTTCTTT. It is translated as CASTPREGMNTEAFF. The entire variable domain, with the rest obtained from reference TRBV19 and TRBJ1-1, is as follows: DGGITQSPKYLFRKEGQNVTLSCEQNLNHDAMYWYRQDPGQGLRLIYYSQIVNDFQKGDIAEGYSVSREKKESFPLTVTSAQKNPTAFYLCASTPREGMNTEAFFGQGTRLTVV.

The CDR3 region has the DNA TGTGCCAGCAGACGACAATCTTTATATGGCTACACCTTC. As protein: CASRRQSLYGYTF. The chain carries TRBV12-3 or TRBV12-4 and TRBJ1-2; D uncertain. The CDR3 is 13 residues long. V lost 6 bases and J 5 bases, leaving 13 bases between the germline ends.

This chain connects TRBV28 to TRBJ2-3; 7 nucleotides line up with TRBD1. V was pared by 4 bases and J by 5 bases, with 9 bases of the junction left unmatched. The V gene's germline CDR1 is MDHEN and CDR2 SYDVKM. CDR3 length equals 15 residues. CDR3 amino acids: CASSSGTAKGDTQYF. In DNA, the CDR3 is TGTGCCAGCAGTTCCGGGACAGCGAAGGGAGATACGCAGTATTTT.

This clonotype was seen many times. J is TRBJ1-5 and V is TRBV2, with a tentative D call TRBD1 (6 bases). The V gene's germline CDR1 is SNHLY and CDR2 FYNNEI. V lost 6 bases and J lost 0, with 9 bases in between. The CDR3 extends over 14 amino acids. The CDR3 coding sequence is TGTGCCAGCAGGAGGGACATTAGCAATCAGCCCCAGCATTTT. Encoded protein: CASRRDISNQPQHF.

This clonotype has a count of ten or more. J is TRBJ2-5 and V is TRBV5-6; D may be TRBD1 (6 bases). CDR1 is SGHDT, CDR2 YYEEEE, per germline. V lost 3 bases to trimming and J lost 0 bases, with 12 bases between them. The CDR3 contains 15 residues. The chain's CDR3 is CASSSSDSHQETQYF. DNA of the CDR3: TGTGCCAGCAGCTCCTCGGACAGCCACCAAGAGACCCAGTACTTC. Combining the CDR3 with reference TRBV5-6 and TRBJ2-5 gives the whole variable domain DAGVTQSPTHLIKTRGQQVTLRCSPKSGHDTVSWYQQALGQGPQFIFQYYEEEERQRGNFPDRFSGHQFPNYSSELNVNALLLGDSALYLCASSSSDSHQETQYFGPGTRLLVL.

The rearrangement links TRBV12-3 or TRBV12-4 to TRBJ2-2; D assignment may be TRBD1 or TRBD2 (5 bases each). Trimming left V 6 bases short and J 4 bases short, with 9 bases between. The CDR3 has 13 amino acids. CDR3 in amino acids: CASRLGGTGELFF. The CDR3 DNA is TGTGCCAGCAGGCTTGGGGGCACCGGGGAGCTGTTTTTT.

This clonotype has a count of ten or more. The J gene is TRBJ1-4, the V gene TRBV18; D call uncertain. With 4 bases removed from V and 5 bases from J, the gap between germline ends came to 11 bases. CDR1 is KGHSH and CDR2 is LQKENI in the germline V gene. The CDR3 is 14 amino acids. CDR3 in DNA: TGTGCCAGCTCACAGGGCTCCGGAAATGAAAAACTGTTTTTT. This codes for CASSQGSGNEKLFF.

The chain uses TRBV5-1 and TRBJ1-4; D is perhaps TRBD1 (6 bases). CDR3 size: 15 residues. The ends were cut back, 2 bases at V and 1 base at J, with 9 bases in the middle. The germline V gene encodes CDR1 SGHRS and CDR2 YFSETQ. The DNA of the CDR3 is TGCGCCAGCAGCTTCACAGGGCAAACTAATGAAAAACTGTTTTTT. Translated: CASSFTGQTNEKLFF.

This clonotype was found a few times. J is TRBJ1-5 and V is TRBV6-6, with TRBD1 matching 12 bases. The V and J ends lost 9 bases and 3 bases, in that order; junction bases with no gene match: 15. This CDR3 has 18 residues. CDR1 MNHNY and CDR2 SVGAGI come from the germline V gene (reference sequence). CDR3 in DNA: TGTGCCAGTAGAACCGGGACAGGGGGCAATCTGTTCAATCAGCCCCAGCATTTT. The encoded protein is CASRTGTGGNLFNQPQHF.

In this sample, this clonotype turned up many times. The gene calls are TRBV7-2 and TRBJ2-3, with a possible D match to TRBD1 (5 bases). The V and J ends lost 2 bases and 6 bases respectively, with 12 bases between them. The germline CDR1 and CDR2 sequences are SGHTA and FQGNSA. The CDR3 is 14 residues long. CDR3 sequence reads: CASSLRLQGDTQYF. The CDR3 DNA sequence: TGTGCCAGCAGCTTACGCCTCCAGGGCGATACGCAGTATTTT.

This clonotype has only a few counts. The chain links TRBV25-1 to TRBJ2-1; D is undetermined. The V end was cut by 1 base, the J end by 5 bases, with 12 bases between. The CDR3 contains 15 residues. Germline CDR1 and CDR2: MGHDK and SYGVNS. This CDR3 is CASSEWGSRDNEQFF. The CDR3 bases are TGTGCCAGCAGTGAATGGGGTAGCAGAGACAATGAGCAGTTCTTC.

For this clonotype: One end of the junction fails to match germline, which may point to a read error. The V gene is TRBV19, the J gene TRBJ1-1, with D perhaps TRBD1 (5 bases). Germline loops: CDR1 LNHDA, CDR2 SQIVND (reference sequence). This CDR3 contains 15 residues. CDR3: CASKERPWVGTGAFF. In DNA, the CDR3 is TGTGCCAGTAAAGAGAGGCCCTGGGTAGGGACTGGAGCTTTCTTT.

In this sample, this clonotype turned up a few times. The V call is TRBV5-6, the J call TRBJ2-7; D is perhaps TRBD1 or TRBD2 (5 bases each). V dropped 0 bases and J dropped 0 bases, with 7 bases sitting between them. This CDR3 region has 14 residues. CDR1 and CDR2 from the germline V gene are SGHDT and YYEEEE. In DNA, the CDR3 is TGTGCCAGCAGCTTGGAGGGGACCTCCTACGAGCAGTACTTC. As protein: CASSLEGTSYEQYF. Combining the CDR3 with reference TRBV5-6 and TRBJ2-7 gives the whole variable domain DAGVTQSPTHLIKTRGQQVTLRCSPKSGHDTVSWYQQALGQGPQFIFQYYEEEERQRGNFPDRFSGHQFPNYSSELNVNALLLGDSALYLCASSLEGTSYEQYFGPGTRLTVT.

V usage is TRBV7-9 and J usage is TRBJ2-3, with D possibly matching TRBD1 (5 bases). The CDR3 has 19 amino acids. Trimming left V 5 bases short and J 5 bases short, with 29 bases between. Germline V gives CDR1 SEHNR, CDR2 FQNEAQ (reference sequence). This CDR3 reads CASSPSLGSRQTLGDTQYF. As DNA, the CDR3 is TGTGCCAGCAGCCCCAGCTTGGGCTCACGACAGACCCTGGGAGATACGCAGTATTTT.